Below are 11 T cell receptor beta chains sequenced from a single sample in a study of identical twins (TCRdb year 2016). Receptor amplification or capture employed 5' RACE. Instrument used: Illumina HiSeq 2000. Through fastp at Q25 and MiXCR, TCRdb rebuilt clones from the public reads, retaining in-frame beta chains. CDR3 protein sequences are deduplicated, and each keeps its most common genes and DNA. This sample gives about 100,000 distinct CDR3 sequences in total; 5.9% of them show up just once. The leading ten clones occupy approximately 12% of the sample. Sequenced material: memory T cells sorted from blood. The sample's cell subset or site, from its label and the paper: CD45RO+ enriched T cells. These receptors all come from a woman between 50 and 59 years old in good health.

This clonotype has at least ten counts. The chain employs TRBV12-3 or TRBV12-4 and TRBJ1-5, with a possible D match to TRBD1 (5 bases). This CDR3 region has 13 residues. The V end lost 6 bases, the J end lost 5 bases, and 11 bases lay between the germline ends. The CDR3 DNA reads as TGTGCCAGCAGGCTCGGGGCGGATCAGCCCCAGCATTTT. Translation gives CASRLGADQPQHF.

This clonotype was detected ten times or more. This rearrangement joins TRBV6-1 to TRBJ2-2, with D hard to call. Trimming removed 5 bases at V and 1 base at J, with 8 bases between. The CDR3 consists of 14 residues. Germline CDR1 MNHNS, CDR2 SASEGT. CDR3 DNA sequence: TGTGCCAGCAGTCGTAGTAAGAACACCGGGGAGCTGTTTTTT. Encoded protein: CASSRSKNTGELFF.

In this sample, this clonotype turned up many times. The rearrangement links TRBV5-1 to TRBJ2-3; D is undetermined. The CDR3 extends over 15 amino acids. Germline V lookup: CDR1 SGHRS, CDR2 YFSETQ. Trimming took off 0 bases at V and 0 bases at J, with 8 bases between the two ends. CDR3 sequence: CASSLARHSTDTQYF. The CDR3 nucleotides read TGCGCCAGCAGCTTGGCCCGGCACAGCACAGATACGCAGTATTTT.

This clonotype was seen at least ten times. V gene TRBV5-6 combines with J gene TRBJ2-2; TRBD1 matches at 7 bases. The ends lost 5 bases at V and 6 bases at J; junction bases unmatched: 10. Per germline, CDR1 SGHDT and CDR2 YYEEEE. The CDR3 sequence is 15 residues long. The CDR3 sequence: CASRLRQGAAGELFF. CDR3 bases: TGTGCCAGCAGGTTGAGACAGGGAGCTGCCGGGGAGCTGTTTTTT.

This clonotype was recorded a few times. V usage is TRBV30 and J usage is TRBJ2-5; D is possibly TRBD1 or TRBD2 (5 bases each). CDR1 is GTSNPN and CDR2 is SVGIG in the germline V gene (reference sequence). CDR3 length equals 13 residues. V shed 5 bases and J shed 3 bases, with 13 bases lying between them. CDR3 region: CAWGVGRKETQYF. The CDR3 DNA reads TGTGCCTGGGGAGTGGGACGGAAAGAGACCCAGTACTTC.

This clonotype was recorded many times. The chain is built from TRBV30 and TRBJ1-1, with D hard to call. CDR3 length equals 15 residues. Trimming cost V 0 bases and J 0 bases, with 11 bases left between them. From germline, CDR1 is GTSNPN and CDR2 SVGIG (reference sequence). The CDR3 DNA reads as TGTGCCTGGAGTGTATGGGGTTCCCTGAACACTGAAGCTTTCTTT. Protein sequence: CAWSVWGSLNTEAFF.

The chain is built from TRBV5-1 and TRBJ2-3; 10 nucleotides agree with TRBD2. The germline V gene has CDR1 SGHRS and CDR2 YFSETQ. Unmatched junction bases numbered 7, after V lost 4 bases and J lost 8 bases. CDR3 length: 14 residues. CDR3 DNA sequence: TGCGCCAGCAGCCCGGGAGCGGGAGGGCCTACGCAGTATTTT. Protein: CASSPGAGGPTQYF.

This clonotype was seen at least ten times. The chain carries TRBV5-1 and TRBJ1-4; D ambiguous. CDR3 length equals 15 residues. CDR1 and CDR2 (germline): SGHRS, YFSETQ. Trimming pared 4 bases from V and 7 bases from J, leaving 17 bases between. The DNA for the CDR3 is TGCGCCAGCAGCCCAGGACTTCAGCTCGGTGAAAAACTGTTTTTT. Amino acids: CASSPGLQLGEKLFF.

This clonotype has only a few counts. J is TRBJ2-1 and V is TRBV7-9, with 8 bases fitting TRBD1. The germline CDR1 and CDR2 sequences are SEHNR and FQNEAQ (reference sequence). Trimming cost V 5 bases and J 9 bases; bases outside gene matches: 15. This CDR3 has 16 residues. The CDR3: CASSPRTGRSRSEQFF. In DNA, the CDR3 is TGTGCCAGCAGCCCTCGGACAGGGCGGTCAAGGAGTGAGCAGTTCTTC.

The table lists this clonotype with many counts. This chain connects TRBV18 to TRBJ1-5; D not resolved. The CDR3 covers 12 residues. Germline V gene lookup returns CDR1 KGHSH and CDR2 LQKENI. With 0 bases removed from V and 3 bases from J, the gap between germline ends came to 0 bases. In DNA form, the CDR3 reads TGTGCCAGCTCACCACCCAATCAGCCCCAGCATTTT. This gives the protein CASSPPNQPQHF. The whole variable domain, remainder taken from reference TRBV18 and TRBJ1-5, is NAGVMQNPRHLVRRRGQEARLRCSPMKGHSHVYWYRQLPEEGLKFMVYLQKENIIDESGMPKERFSAEFPKEGPSILRIQQVVRGDSAAYFCASSPPNQPQHFGDGTRLSIL.

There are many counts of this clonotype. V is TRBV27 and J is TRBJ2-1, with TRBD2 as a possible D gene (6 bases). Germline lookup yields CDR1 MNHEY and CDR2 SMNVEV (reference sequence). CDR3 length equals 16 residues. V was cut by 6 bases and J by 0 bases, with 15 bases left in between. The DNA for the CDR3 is TGTGCCAGCAGAATAATAGCGGCCAGCTCCTACAATGAGCAGTTCTTC. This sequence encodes CASRIIAASSYNEQFF.